This T cell receptor beta chain was obtained from a study of identifying expanded T cells in peripheral blood. This clone was recorded at least ten times. Different DNA sequences within this sample yield the same CDR3. Sequencing was performed with immunoSEQ multiplex PCR; in TCRdb, only in-frame clones are kept and a portion is missing. The top ten clones hold around 4.8% of a sample with 55,000 to 75,000 clones, around 87% of them seen once. Per germline, CDR1 MRHNA and CDR2 SNTAGT. V was cut by 4 bases and J by 2 bases, with 5 bases left in between. The CDR3 has 13 amino acids. The TCR originated in a person aged 18 to 70 in good health. The J gene is TRBJ2-2, the V gene TRBV6-4; D uncertain. Sequences were obtained from blood. DNA for the CDR3: TGTGCCAGCAGTGCTGGAAACACCGGGGAGCTGTTTTTT. Its protein is CASSAGNTGELFF.